A single sample is the source of the 24 T cell receptor beta chains below, sequenced in a study of blood T cell repertoires in COVID-19. The table came from immunoSEQ multiplex PCR; TCRdb's copy has only in-frame clones and leaves some out. This table holds under 30,000 clones, approximately 80% found once. The sequenced sample was peripheral blood. These receptors were obtained from a human donor in a cohort sampled during active COVID-19.

V usage is TRBV5-1 and J usage is TRBJ2-3, with a possible D match to TRBD1 (6 bases). Germline V gene sequence: CDR1 SGHRS, CDR2 YFSETQ. The CDR3 extends over 13 amino acids. V was shortened by 3 bases and J by 6 bases, with 11 bases between the two germline ends. CDR3 nucleotides: TGCGCCAGCAGCTCTGGGCAGGGGGATACGCAGTATTTT. The encoded protein is CASSSGQGDTQYF.

The chain couples TRBV30 to TRBJ2-3; the D gene is possibly TRBD1 (6 bases). Trimming pared 4 bases from V and 0 bases from J, leaving 8 bases between. The germline CDR1 and CDR2 sequences are GTSNPN and SVGIG (reference sequence). The CDR3 is 13 residues long. CDR3 nucleotides: TGTGCCTGGAACCAGGGGAGCACAGATACGCAGTATTTT. Amino acid sequence: CAWNQGSTDTQYF.

This sequence joins TRBV6-5 and TRBJ2-1; 9 bases agree with TRBD1. V gave up 4 bases and J gave up 8 bases; unmatched junction bases: 12. CDR1 is MNHEY, CDR2 SVGAGI, per germline. This CDR3 is built from 16 residues. CDR3: CASSFPDRGRPDEQFF. Here the CDR3 DNA reads TGTGCCAGCAGTTTCCCGGACAGGGGCCGCCCGGATGAGCAGTTCTTC.

A few counts support this clone. The V call is TRBV10-2, the J call TRBJ2-7; 11 nucleotides match TRBD1. CDR1 is WSHSY, CDR2 SAAADI, per germline. The CDR3 consists of 14 residues. The V and J ends lost 5 bases and 4 bases, in that order; junction bases with no gene match: 4. CDR3 sequence: CASSSGQGEYEQYF. Here the CDR3 DNA reads TGCGCCAGCAGTTCGGGACAGGGGGAATACGAGCAGTACTTC.

The chain combines TRBV10-1 with TRBJ2-5, with D possibly being TRBD1 (5 bases). This CDR3 region has 16 residues. Germline V gene data show CDR1 as WNHNN and CDR2 as SYGVQD (reference sequence). Trimming removed 1 base from V and 7 bases from J, with 19 bases in between. CDR3 residues: CASSEFMDLGQGTQYF. DNA of the CDR3: TGCGCCAGCAGTGAGTTCATGGATCTCGGTCAGGGGACCCAGTACTTC.

This chain uses TRBV27 with TRBJ1-6, with 8 bases identical to TRBD1. The V segment lost 3 bases and the J segment 0 bases; nucleotides outside the gene matches: 10. Germline V lookup: CDR1 MNHEY, CDR2 SMNVEV (reference sequence). The CDR3 has 19 amino acids. The CDR3, as DNA: TGTGCCAGCAGTTTTCGGCGCAGGGGGCAGAGCTCCTATAATTCACCCCTCCACTTT. This codes for CASSFRRRGQSSYNSPLHF.

This CDR3 reads CASSFITGTVGQGNTEAFF. In DNA form, the CDR3 reads TGTGCCAGCAGTTTTATAACCGGTACTGTCGGACAGGGTAACACTGAAGCTTTCTTT. J is TRBJ1-1 and V is TRBV28; 8 bases fit TRBD1. V gave up 3 bases and J gave up 2 bases; unmatched junction bases: 17. CDR1 and CDR2 (germline): MDHEN, SYDVKM. The CDR3 contains 19 residues.

The table lists this clone with a count of one. CDR3 residues: CASSRTGDGYTF. The CDR3 DNA reads TGTGCCAGCAGCAGGACAGGGGATGGCTACACCTTC. The chain links TRBV7-9 to TRBJ1-2; TRBD1 agrees at 9 bases. Germline V CDR1 and CDR2: SEHNR, FQNEAQ (reference sequence). This CDR3 region has 12 residues. J was trimmed by 6 bases and V by 5 bases; bases with no gene match: 1.

The rearrangement uses TRBV6-2 or TRBV6-3 and TRBJ2-7; 7 nucleotides agree with TRBD1. CDR1 MNHEY and CDR2 SVGEGT come from the germline V gene. The CDR3 totals 14 residues. The ends lost 0 bases at V and 3 bases at J; junction bases unmatched: 2. The chain's CDR3 is CASSYSAGGYEQYF. The CDR3 region has the DNA TGTGCCAGCAGTTACTCGGCAGGGGGCTACGAGCAGTACTTC.

CDR3 in amino acids: CASSSARNDYEQYF. The CDR3 nucleotides are TGCGCCAGCAGCTCCGCGAGGAACGACTACGAGCAGTACTTC. This chain joins TRBV5-1 and TRBJ2-7; no clear D. Trimming left V 3 bases short and J 3 bases short, with 13 bases between. This CDR3 has 14 amino acids. Germline CDR1 is SGHRS and CDR2 is YFSETQ.

The chain uses TRBV28 and TRBJ2-5; 9 positions agree with TRBD2. Trimming at V came to 2 bases and at J to 0 bases, leaving 4 bases not matched to a gene. The CDR3 has 16 amino acids. CDR1 is MDHEN, CDR2 SYDVKM, per germline. As DNA, the CDR3 is TGTGCCAGCAGTTTACCCCCTAGCGGGGACCAAGAGACCCAGTACTTC. Translation: CASSLPPSGDQETQYF.

The chain carries TRBV10-3 and TRBJ2-3, with 10 positions matching TRBD1. Germline V CDR1 and CDR2: ENHRY, SYGVKD. V was pared by 7 bases and J by 3 bases, with 13 bases of the junction left unmatched. CDR3 length: 17 residues. Here the CDR3 DNA reads TGTGCCATCACCCCAGCAGGACAGGGGGGAAATACAGATACGCAGTATTTT. This gives the protein CAITPAGQGGNTDTQYF.

This chain links TRBV3-1 (or the pseudogene TRBV3-2) with TRBJ2-7; a weak D match, TRBD2 (5 bases). From germline, CDR1 is LGHDT and CDR2 YNNKEL (reference sequence). CDR3 length: 13 amino acids. V dropped 0 bases and J dropped 6 bases, with 9 bases sitting between them. CDR3 loop: CASSQDGIGEQYF. In DNA, the CDR3 is TGTGCCAGCAGCCAAGACGGGATTGGCGAGCAGTACTTC.

The gene calls are TRBV10-3 and TRBJ2-1, with a possible D match to TRBD1 (6 bases). Germline assignment: CDR1 ENHRY and CDR2 SYGVKD. The CDR3 has 14 amino acids. The ends were cut back, 3 bases at V and 2 bases at J, with 8 bases in the middle. The CDR3 spells CAISDRGAYNEQFF. In DNA, the CDR3 is TGTGCCATCAGTGACAGGGGCGCCTACAATGAGCAGTTCTTC.

The rearrangement links TRBV19 to TRBJ1-5; 9 bases match TRBD1. Losses at the gene ends were 2 bases for V and 7 bases for J; bases not matched to a gene: 6. This CDR3 has 15 amino acids. The germline V gene encodes CDR1 LNHDA and CDR2 SQIVND (reference sequence). CDR3 nucleotides: TGTGCCAGTAGTATATACGGGACAGGGAGGCAGCCCCAGCATTTT. It yields the protein CASSIYGTGRQPQHF.

V is TRBV6-5 and J is TRBJ2-7, with D perhaps TRBD2 (5 bases). CDR1 is MNHEY and CDR2 is SVGAGI in the germline V gene. This CDR3 has 14 residues. Trimming pared 6 bases from V and 2 bases from J, leaving 14 bases between. The CDR3 loop reads CASSYGGQTYEQYF. DNA of the CDR3: TGTGCCAGCAGCTACGGAGGTCAGACCTACGAGCAGTACTTC.

The V and J genes are TRBV10-3 and TRBJ2-6, with 7 bases identical to TRBD1. The CDR3 totals 16 residues. V dropped 9 bases and J dropped 0; count of bases not matched to a gene: 8. Germline CDR1 reads ENHRY; CDR2 reads SYGVKD. The CDR3 here is CAMSPGQASGANVLTF. In DNA form, the CDR3 reads TGTGCCATGTCCCCTGGACAGGCCTCTGGGGCCAACGTCCTGACTTTC.

The V gene is TRBV5-4, the J gene TRBJ2-7, with 9 bases aligning to TRBD2. CDR1 SGHNT and CDR2 YYREEE come from the germline V gene (reference sequence). CDR3 length: 17 residues. J lost 4 bases, V lost 0 bases, and 11 bases had no gene match. The CDR3 spells CASSLGGAGGKWYEQYF. For the CDR3, the DNA is TGTGCCAGCAGCTTGGGCGGGGCGGGAGGGAAGTGGTACGAGCAGTACTTC.

The rearrangement joins TRBV18 to TRBJ1-1; weak D call: TRBD1 (6 bases). This CDR3 spans 14 amino acids. Trimming left V 0 bases short and J 11 bases short, with 16 bases between. Germline V gene data show CDR1 as KGHSH and CDR2 as LQKENI. As DNA, the CDR3 is TGTGCCAGCTCACCACCAAACCAGGGGCCGGAGGCTTTCTTT. This codes for CASSPPNQGPEAFF.

V is TRBV4-3 and J is TRBJ2-3; 11 bases map to TRBD2. Germline values: CDR1 LGHNA, CDR2 YSLEER. The CDR3 length is 16 residues. V shed 0 bases, J shed 6 bases, and the junction held 5 bases outside the gene matches. The CDR3 loop is CASSQELAGGMDTQYF. The CDR3 region has the DNA TGCGCCAGCAGCCAAGAGCTAGCGGGAGGTATGGATACGCAGTATTTT.

V gene TRBV19 combines with J gene TRBJ2-7; D is possibly TRBD1 (5 bases). This CDR3 comprises 13 residues. V was clipped by 5 bases and J by 3 bases, with 11 bases between them. CDR1 and CDR2 from the germline V gene are LNHDA and SQIVND (reference sequence). CDR3 nucleotide sequence: TGTGCCAGTAGTTACGACAGTAACTACGAGCAGTACTTC. Protein sequence: CASSYDSNYEQYF.

The rearrangement uses TRBV6-5 and TRBJ2-1, with TRBD1 matching 7 bases. The CDR3 is 14 amino acids. Germline CDR1 and CDR2: MNHEY and SVGAGI. After removal of 0 bases from V and 5 bases from J, the junction contained 1 base not matched to a gene. CDR3 sequence reads: CASSYSTGNNEQFF. The CDR3 bases are TGTGCCAGCAGTTACTCGACAGGGAACAATGAGCAGTTCTTC.

The V and J genes are TRBV28 and TRBJ1-3, with D possibly being TRBD1 (6 bases). The V end lost 7 bases, the J end lost 8 bases, and 15 bases lay between the germline ends. The CDR3 spans 13 residues. Germline V gene data show CDR1 as MDHEN and CDR2 as SYDVKM. The CDR3 coding sequence is TGTGCCAGCACCCCGGGGGCGGGAGACACCATATATTTT. This translates into CASTPGAGDTIYF.

V gene TRBV19 combines with J gene TRBJ1-1; 7 bases agree with TRBD1. Germline-derived CDR1 and CDR2 are LNHDA and SQIVND (reference sequence). V was pared by 3 bases and J by 6 bases, with 10 bases of the junction left unmatched. There are 15 residues in the CDR3. In DNA, the CDR3 is TGTGCCAGTAGTATCCATGGGGACAGATATCCTGAAGCTTTCTTT. It yields the protein CASSIHGDRYPEAFF.